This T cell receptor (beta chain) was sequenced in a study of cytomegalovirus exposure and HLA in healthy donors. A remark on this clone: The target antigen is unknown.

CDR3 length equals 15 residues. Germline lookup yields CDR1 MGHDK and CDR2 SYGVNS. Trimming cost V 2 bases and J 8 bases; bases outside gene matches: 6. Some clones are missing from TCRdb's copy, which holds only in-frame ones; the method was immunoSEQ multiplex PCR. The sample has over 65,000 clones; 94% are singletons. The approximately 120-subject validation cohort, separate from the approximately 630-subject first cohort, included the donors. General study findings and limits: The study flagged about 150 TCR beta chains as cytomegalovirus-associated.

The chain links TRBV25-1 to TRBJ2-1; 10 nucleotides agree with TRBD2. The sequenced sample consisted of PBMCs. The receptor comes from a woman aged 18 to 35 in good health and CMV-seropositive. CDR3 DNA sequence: TGTGCCAGCAGTGAACTAGCGGGAGTTGCCCATGAGCAGTTCTTC. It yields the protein CASSELAGVAHEQFF.